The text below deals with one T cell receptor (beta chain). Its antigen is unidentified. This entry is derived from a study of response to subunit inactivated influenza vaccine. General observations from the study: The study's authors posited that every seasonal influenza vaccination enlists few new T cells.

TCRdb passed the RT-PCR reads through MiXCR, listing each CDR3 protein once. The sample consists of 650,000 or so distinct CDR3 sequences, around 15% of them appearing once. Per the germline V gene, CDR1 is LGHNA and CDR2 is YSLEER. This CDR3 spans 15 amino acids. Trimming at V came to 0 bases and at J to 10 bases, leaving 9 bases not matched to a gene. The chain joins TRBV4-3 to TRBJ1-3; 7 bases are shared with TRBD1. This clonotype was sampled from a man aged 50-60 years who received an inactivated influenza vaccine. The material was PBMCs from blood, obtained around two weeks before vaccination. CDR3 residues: CASSQENRGVGTIYF. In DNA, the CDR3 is TGCGCCAGCAGCCAAGAGAACAGGGGAGTGGGGACCATATATTTT.